This TCR beta chain appears in the sequencing data of a study of blood T cell repertoires in COVID-19. For the study at large: Samples taken during acute and convalescent COVID-19 were collected in the United States, Italy and Spain.

Germline V lookup: CDR1 SGHAT, CDR2 FQNNGV. The V and J ends lost 3 bases and 4 bases respectively, with 12 bases between them. This CDR3 has 14 residues. The authors' processing: Reference gene primer amplification gave estimated nucleated cell counts. Profiled with immunoSEQ multiplex PCR; TCRdb holds only in-frame clones, not every one. V, J and clone size are those of that table, while D and trimming were read from the DNA. Among about 95,000 clones listed, more than 65% were seen once. The clonotype comes from an elderly man with active or convalescent COVID-19. The chain recombines TRBV11-2 with TRBJ2-5; TRBD2 might be the D (5 bases). Sequencing input: peripheral blood. The CDR3 protein is CASSLAGRAETQYF. In nucleotides, the CDR3 is TGTGCCAGCAGCTTGGCGGGCCGGGCAGAGACCCAGTACTTC.